This T cell receptor (beta chain) was captured by sequencing in a study of blood T cell repertoires in COVID-19. In the study overall: Sites across the United States, Italy and Spain contributed samples from acute and convalescent COVID-19. From T cells, B-cell-depleted T cells, or PBMCs came the material, which was cDNA or gDNA.

The V segment lost 2 bases and the J segment 5 bases; nucleotides outside the gene matches: 6. The germline V gene has CDR1 SGHRS and CDR2 YFSETQ. The CDR3 is 15 amino acids. Authors' processing steps: Quantification of nucleated cells was approximated via reference gene primer amplification. Produced via immunoSEQ multiplex PCR; TCRdb's table is partial and in-frame only. D and trimming come from the DNA, and the V and J calls and clone size come from that table. The table has some 180,000 clones, roughly 80% seen once. The chain employs TRBV5-1 and TRBJ1-4; 7 bases map to TRBD1. The material sequenced was peripheral blood. The TCR comes from a man in his 60s with acute or convalescent COVID-19. CDR3 residues: CASSLGTVQNEKLFF. CDR3 bases: TGCGCCAGCAGCTTAGGGACAGTTCAAAATGAAAAACTGTTTTTT.